This TCR beta chain was sequenced for a study of T cell responses to AZD1222 COVID-19 vaccine. Study-level points and caveats: Sampling that yielded the repertoires occurred only after the peak T cell response. Spike regions recognized by vaccine-associated CD4 TCRs spanned the protein, led by 160-218 and 743-854. Donors in the cohort were predominantly white British and more often female, and clonal diversity was possibly underestimated. Just a handful of people given AZD1222 tested seropositive at baseline.

TCRdb keeps only in-frame clones here, not all; method: immunoSEQ multiplex PCR. This sample carries 83,000 or so clones, around 88% of them seen once, and the ten largest clones take roughly 8.7%. As to this clone: Its antigen is not known.

Unmatched junction bases numbered 5, after V lost 6 bases and J lost 1 base. The CDR3 extends over 14 amino acids. Germline V CDR1 and CDR2: PRHDT, FYEKMQ (reference sequence). This specimen was peripheral blood, taken on day 0 of AZD1222 vaccination. The clonotype was recovered from an adult in good health. The chain couples TRBV13 to TRBJ1-1; 7 bases map to TRBD1. DNA for the CDR3: TGTGCCAGCAGTCTTACAGGGGAGAACACTGAAGCTTTCTTT. This translates into CASSLTGENTEAFF.